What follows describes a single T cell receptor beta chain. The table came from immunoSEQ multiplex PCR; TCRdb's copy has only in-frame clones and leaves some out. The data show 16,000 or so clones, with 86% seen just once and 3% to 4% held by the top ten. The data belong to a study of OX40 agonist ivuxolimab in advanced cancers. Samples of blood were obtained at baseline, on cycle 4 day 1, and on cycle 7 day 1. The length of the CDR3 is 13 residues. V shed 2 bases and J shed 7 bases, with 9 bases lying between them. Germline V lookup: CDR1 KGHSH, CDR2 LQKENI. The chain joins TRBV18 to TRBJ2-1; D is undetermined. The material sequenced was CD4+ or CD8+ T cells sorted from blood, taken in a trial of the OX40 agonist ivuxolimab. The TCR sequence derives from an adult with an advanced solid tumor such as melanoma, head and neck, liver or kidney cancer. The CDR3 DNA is TGTGCCAGCTCACCAATAGAAACAAATGAGCAGTTCTTC. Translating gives CASSPIETNEQFF.